This record concerns one TCR beta chain sequence. Its antigen is undetermined. This record comes from a study of beta chain features in type 1 diabetes. Study-level points and caveats: All four CD4+ subsets from Type 1 diabetes patients carried moderately but significantly shorter TCRB CDR3s.

Isolated RNA was reverse transcribed in full, so expressed TCRB transcripts were sequenced. TCRdb's copy holds only in-frame clones and misses some; the assay was immunoSEQ multiplex PCR. The table has a few hundred thousand clones, 20% to 25% seen once; the top ten hold roughly 0.013%. V was pared by 3 bases and J by 4 bases, with 12 bases of the junction left unmatched. The CDR3 consists of 17 residues. Germline lookup yields CDR1 SGDLS and CDR2 YYNGEE. The sequenced material came from naive CD4+ T cells from blood. The TCR originated in a woman in her 30s with type 1 diabetes. The chain combines TRBV9 with TRBJ2-1, with TRBD2 matching over 8 bases. The CDR3 loop reads CASSETSASQQYNEQFF. The CDR3 nucleotides read TGTGCCAGCAGCGAGACTAGCGCGAGTCAGCAATACAATGAGCAGTTCTTC.